Following are 32 T cell receptor beta chains from one sample sequenced in a study of T cells after yellow fever vaccination. TCRdb re-called the 5' RACE reads through MiXCR, storing one row per CDR3 protein. The sample has some 300,000 distinct CDR3 sequences; approximately 10% are singletons. Here the sequenced sample was CD4+ T cells sorted from PBMCs, taken 5 days after the yellow fever booster vaccination. All receptors derive from a young man who received the YFV17D yellow fever vaccine.

This clonotype occurred many times. The chain has TRBV12-3 or TRBV12-4 and TRBJ1-5; no clear D gene. V was pared by 5 bases and J by 3 bases, with 17 bases between. The CDR3 runs to 16 residues. The CDR3 loop is CASSPDRTGFNQPQHF. The CDR3 nucleotides read TGTGCCAGCAGTCCCGATAGGACGGGGTTCAATCAGCCCCAGCATTTT.

The V call is TRBV10-3, the J call TRBJ2-7; 11 nucleotides agree with TRBD1. With 10 bases clipped from V and 5 bases from J, the junction kept 7 bases outside the gene matches. Germline loops: CDR1 ENHRY, CDR2 SYGVKD. The CDR3 is 13 amino acids. The CDR3: CATRTGGKDEQYV. CDR3 DNA sequence: TGTGCCACTCGGACAGGGGGCAAGGACGAGCAGTACGTC.

The chain joins TRBV5-1 to TRBJ2-5; TRBD1 matches at 10 bases. Germline trimming cut 4 bases from V and 5 bases from J; bases unmatched to any gene: 5. The length of the CDR3 is 14 residues. Germline V gene lookup returns CDR1 SGHRS and CDR2 YFSETQ. The CDR3 DNA reads as TGCGCCAGCAGCACGGGACAGGGGTTGGAGACCCAGTACTTC. Amino acid sequence: CASSTGQGLETQYF.

The chain joins TRBV9 to TRBJ2-7; TRBD2 might be the D (6 bases). The germline V and J ends were trimmed by 4 bases and 6 bases, with 14 bases remaining between them. Germline assignment: CDR1 SGDLS and CDR2 YYNGEE. This CDR3 spans 13 amino acids. The CDR3 reads CASSKTGLSEQYF. The CDR3 DNA follows: TGTGCCAGCAGCAAAACGGGACTGTCCGAGCAGTACTTC.

This clonotype was found many times. This chain links TRBV7-2 with TRBJ1-2; D ambiguous. The CDR3 totals 14 residues. V dropped 5 bases and J dropped 6 bases, with 16 bases sitting between them. In germline, CDR1 is SGHTA, CDR2 FQGNSA. The CDR3 protein is CASSRYEGGHGYTF. For the CDR3, the DNA is TGTGCCAGCAGCCGTTATGAGGGAGGGCATGGCTACACCTTC.

The table lists this clonotype with a few counts. V usage is TRBV7-3 and J usage is TRBJ1-1; a possible D gene is TRBD1 (5 bases). The germline CDR1 and CDR2 sequences are SGHTA and FQGTGA. CDR3 length: 15 amino acids. The ends were cut back, 5 bases at V and 4 bases at J, with 17 bases in the middle. This chain's CDR3 is CASSATLGVGTEAFF. CDR3 DNA: TGTGCCAGCAGCGCAACTCTGGGGGTCGGCACTGAAGCTTTCTTT.

This clonotype was found a few times. The chain links TRBV10-3 to TRBJ2-1; 9 bases match TRBD2. With 7 bases clipped from V and 4 bases from J, the junction kept 8 bases outside the gene matches. Germline V gene sequence: CDR1 ENHRY, CDR2 SYGVKD. The CDR3 contains 15 residues. Here the CDR3 reads CAIKNSRGGYNEQFF. CDR3 DNA sequence: TGTGCCATCAAAAACTCGCGGGGGGGGTACAATGAGCAGTTCTTC.

The chain uses TRBV6-2 or TRBV6-3 and TRBJ2-1; 7 bases align to TRBD1. V was clipped by 4 bases and J by 8 bases; unmatched bases: 11. Germline CDR1 and CDR2: MNHEY and SVGEGT. The CDR3 is 15 residues long. CDR3 in DNA: TGTGCCAGCAGTTCCTTGACAGGGTTGAATCATGAGCAGTTCTTC. Its protein product is CASSSLTGLNHEQFF.

This clonotype was seen ten or more times. The rearrangement joins TRBV6-5 to TRBJ2-1; 10 bases are shared with TRBD2. The CDR3 has 17 residues. The germline V gene has CDR1 MNHEY and CDR2 SVGAGI. With V trimmed by 5 bases and J by 2 bases, 9 bases remained unmatched. In DNA, the CDR3 is TGTGCCAGCAGTCCGAGCAGCGGGGGGGTCGCCTACAATGAGCAGTTCTTC. Amino acids: CASSPSSGGVAYNEQFF.

This clonotype was observed a handful of times. The chain joins TRBV28 to TRBJ1-1; TRBD1 matches at 7 bases. Germline V gene lookup returns CDR1 MDHEN and CDR2 SYDVKM. This CDR3 comprises 12 residues. J was trimmed by 11 bases and V by 5 bases; bases with no gene match: 8. CDR3 loop: CASSLQGVGAFF. CDR3 bases: TGTGCCAGCAGTCTCCAGGGGGTGGGGGCTTTCTTT.

A few counts support this clonotype. The genes are TRBV20-1 and TRBJ2-5; no clear D gene. Germline V gives CDR1 DFQATT, CDR2 SNEGSKA (reference sequence). The V end lost 7 bases, the J end lost 5 bases, and 14 bases lay between the germline ends. This CDR3 comprises 12 residues. The CDR3: CSVGSRRETQYF. CDR3 sequence (DNA): TGCAGTGTCGGGTCGCGGCGGGAGACCCAGTACTTC.

The chain joins TRBV7-9 to TRBJ2-5; 7 nucleotides agree with TRBD1. From germline, CDR1 is SEHNR and CDR2 FQNEAQ (reference sequence). The ends lost 2 bases at V and 4 bases at J; junction bases unmatched: 4. CDR3 size: 14 residues. This CDR3 reads CASSLRGHGETQYF. CDR3 nucleotide sequence: TGTGCCAGCAGCTTAAGGGGGCACGGAGAGACCCAGTACTTC.

This clonotype appeared many times. In nucleotides, the CDR3 is TGTGCCAGCAGCTTTTTAGCGGTGGGCTACGAGCAGTACTTC. The encoded protein is CASSFLAVGYEQYF. The V gene is TRBV7-2, the J gene TRBJ2-7; D might be TRBD2 (6 bases). The CDR3 is made up of 14 amino acids. V shed 3 bases and J shed 3 bases, with 12 bases lying between them. CDR1 is SGHTA and CDR2 is FQGNSA in the germline V gene. Based on the CDR3 plus reference TRBV7-2 and TRBJ2-7, the full variable domain is GAGVSQSPSNKVTEKGKDVELRCDPISGHTALYWYRQSLGQGLEFLIYFQGNSAPDKSGLPSDRFSAERTGGSVSTLTIQRTQQEDSAVYLCASSFLAVGYEQYFGPGTRLTVT.

There are a few counts of this clonotype. The chain combines TRBV12-5 with TRBJ2-3; TRBD2 agrees at 14 bases. The CDR3 sequence is 16 residues long. The junction had 5 bases not matched to a gene; V was cut back by 5 bases and J by 4 bases. CDR1 is LGHNT, CDR2 FRNRAP, per germline. The CDR3, as DNA: TGTGCTAGTGGTCCGGGACTAGCGGGGGTGGCAGATACGCAGTATTTT. Amino acids: CASGPGLAGVADTQYF.

The chain carries TRBV10-1 and TRBJ2-7, with D unresolved. Germline values: CDR1 WNHNN, CDR2 SYGVQD (reference sequence). The CDR3 runs 13 residues. Trimming removed 7 bases from V and 2 bases from J, with 12 bases in between. CDR3 DNA sequence: TGCGCCAGCAACTCGGCGCAGGCCTACGAGCAGTACGTC. This encodes CASNSAQAYEQYV.

DNA for the CDR3: TGTGCCAGCAGCCAAGTGAGGACCTACAATGAGCAGTTCTTC. It specifies CASSQVRTYNEQFF. The rearrangement joins TRBV14 to TRBJ2-1; the D is unclear. V lost 1 base to trimming and J lost 2 bases, with 6 bases between them. The CDR3 spans 14 residues. Per germline, CDR1 SGHDN and CDR2 FVKESK. The full variable domain, in which reference TRBV14 and TRBJ2-1 provide the parts outside the CDR3, is EAGVTQFPSHSVIEKGQTVTLRCDPISGHDNLYWYRRVMGKEIKFLLHFVKESKQDESGMPNNRFLAERTGGTYSTLKVQPAELEDSGVYFCASSQVRTYNEQFFGPGTRLTVL.

V and J are TRBV12-5 and TRBJ2-5; D not resolved. This CDR3 spans 11 amino acids. V was pared by 0 bases and J by 7 bases, with 3 bases between. CDR1 and CDR2 from the germline V gene are LGHNT and FRNRAP. For the CDR3, the DNA is TGTGCTAGTGGTTTGGTAGGGACCCAGTACTTC. This sequence encodes CASGLVGTQYF.

For this clonotype: A much larger clone is a single base away; this may be a read error. The chain has TRBV10-2 and TRBJ2-3, with D uncertain. CDR3 size: 15 residues. Germline V gene data show CDR1 as WSHSY and CDR2 as SAAADI. The CDR3 DNA sequence: TGCGCCAGCTGTGAGTCGCGAGCAGTCGTTGGTACGCAGTATTTT. Protein product: CASCESRAVVGTQYF.

This clonotype was seen only a few times. This rearrangement joins TRBV7-2 to TRBJ1-6; 7 bases are shared with TRBD1. The CDR3 loop spans 16 amino acids. CDR1 is SGHTA, CDR2 FQGNSA, per germline. V trimming: 3 bases; J trimming: 9 bases; junction bases outside the gene matches: 11. The CDR3 is CASSFREGALSSPLHF. CDR3 in DNA: TGTGCCAGCAGCTTTCGAGAGGGGGCGCTTAGTTCACCCCTCCACTTT.

This clonotype has only a few counts. CDR3 sequence: CSARDRTGSYYEQYF. CDR3 sequence (DNA): TGCAGTGCTAGAGATAGGACAGGGTCCTACTACGAGCAGTACTTC. V gene TRBV20-1 combines with J gene TRBJ2-7; TRBD1 matches at 8 bases. The CDR3 covers 15 residues. Germline V CDR1 and CDR2: DFQATT, SNEGSKA (reference sequence). The ends lost 0 bases at V and 3 bases at J; junction bases unmatched: 7.

This clonotype occurred a few times. The chain is built from TRBV6-2 or TRBV6-3 and TRBJ2-7, with 8 bases that match TRBD1. This CDR3 region has 15 residues. V lost 6 bases to trimming and J lost 0 bases; unmatched junction nucleotides: 7. Germline V CDR1 and CDR2: MNHEY, SVGEGT. The CDR3 coding sequence is TGTGCCAGCAGCGATATCAGGGGGCCCTCCTACGAGCAGTACGTC. Translated, it gives CASSDIRGPSYEQYV.

This clonotype was found a few times. V usage is TRBV4-3 and J usage is TRBJ2-1, with TRBD1 as a possible D gene (6 bases). Trimming removed 4 bases at V and 5 bases at J, with 15 bases between. Germline V gene sequence: CDR1 LGHNA, CDR2 YSLEER. The CDR3 is 15 residues long. In DNA form, the CDR3 reads TGCGCCAGCAGCCTGCAAGGGGGTCGCGACAATGAGCAGTTCTTC. This gives the protein CASSLQGGRDNEQFF.

This chain links TRBV20-1 with TRBJ2-7; 8 bases fit TRBD1. This CDR3 is built from 14 residues. Per germline, CDR1 DFQATT and CDR2 SNEGSKA (reference sequence). Losses at the gene ends were 4 bases for V and 2 bases for J; bases not matched to a gene: 7. In DNA, the CDR3 is TGCAGTGCTACCTCTCGACAGGGGACCTACGAGCAGTACTTC. It yields the protein CSATSRQGTYEQYF.

CDR3 sequence reads: CASSYSKFSYEQYF. For the CDR3, the DNA is TGTGCCAGCAGTTACTCAAAATTCTCCTACGAGCAGTACTTC. The rearrangement links TRBV6-5 to TRBJ2-7; D ambiguous. The CDR3 is 14 residues long. CDR1 and CDR2 (germline): MNHEY, SVGAGI. Deletions cut 0 bases from V and 0 bases from J, with 6 bases between.

The genes are TRBV15 and TRBJ1-2; 7 bases match TRBD1. Germline assignment: CDR1 LNHNV and CDR2 YYDKDF (reference sequence). V lost 0 bases, J lost 4 bases, and 8 bases stayed unmatched. The CDR3 contains 16 residues. The CDR3 spells CATSRDFGQAAYGYTF. The CDR3 DNA reads as TGTGCCACCAGCAGAGACTTTGGACAGGCTGCCTATGGCTACACCTTC.

The chain recombines TRBV6-4 with TRBJ2-2; no clear D gene. Germline CDR1 MRHNA, CDR2 SNTAGT. Trimming pared 4 bases from V and 2 bases from J, leaving 11 bases between. This CDR3 comprises 15 residues. Written as DNA, the CDR3 is TGTGCCAGCAGTGTTATTCTAGGAAACACCGGGGAGCTGTTTTTT. It yields the protein CASSVILGNTGELFF.

This clonotype showed up many times. The rearrangement joins TRBV4-1 to TRBJ2-3, with 7 nucleotides matching TRBD1. The CDR3 spans 17 residues. Germline V gives CDR1 MGHRA, CDR2 YSYEKL. V shed 4 bases, J shed 5 bases, and the junction held 15 bases outside the gene matches. This CDR3 reads CASSLARTGARGDTQYF. The CDR3 DNA reads TGCGCCAGCAGCCTCGCCCGAACAGGGGCCCGGGGAGATACGCAGTATTTT.

This clonotype was counted a few times. This chain links TRBV20-1 with TRBJ2-7; D may be TRBD1 (5 bases). Germline V gene lookup returns CDR1 DFQATT and CDR2 SNEGSKA (reference sequence). The CDR3 spans 12 residues. V gave up 4 bases and J gave up 2 bases, with 9 bases separating them. The CDR3 region is CSATDSPYEQYV. The CDR3, as DNA: TGCAGTGCTACCGACAGCCCCTACGAGCAGTACGTC.

The chain has TRBV4-1 and TRBJ1-5; 8 positions agree with TRBD1. The CDR3 length is 15 residues. After removal of 4 bases from V and 7 bases from J, the junction contained 9 bases not matched to a gene. The germline V gene has CDR1 MGHRA and CDR2 YSYEKL. The CDR3: CASSRRTGKLQPQHF. The CDR3 DNA follows: TGCGCCAGCAGCCGGAGGACAGGGAAGTTGCAGCCCCAGCATTTT.

The chain carries TRBV12-3 or TRBV12-4 and TRBJ2-3; TRBD2 is a possible D gene (6 bases). Trimming cost V 1 base and J 2 bases, with 13 bases left between them. The CDR3 length is 16 residues. The CDR3 loop reads CASSLGSGVYTDTQYF. The CDR3 DNA sequence: TGTGCCAGCAGTTTAGGTAGCGGAGTATACACAGATACGCAGTATTTT.

This clonotype was picked up a small number of times. The rearrangement joins TRBV7-9 to TRBJ2-1; unclear D gene. V was cut by 2 bases and J by 10 bases, with 18 bases left in between. Germline V gene sequence: CDR1 SEHNR, CDR2 FQNEAQ (reference sequence). This CDR3 contains 15 residues. The CDR3, as DNA: TGTGCCAGCAGCTTAAACCCCCTGATCGGCGAAGAGCAGTTCTTC. The encoded protein is CASSLNPLIGEEQFF.

This clonotype was observed at least ten times. The rearrangement uses TRBV7-2 and TRBJ2-1; D possibly corresponds to TRBD2 (6 bases). Germline V CDR1 and CDR2: SGHTA, FQGNSA. This CDR3 has 15 amino acids. Deletions cut 5 bases from V and 0 bases from J, with 11 bases between. CDR3 DNA sequence: TGTGCCAGCAGCCGGGACTCGAGCTCCTACAATGAGCAGTTCTTC. This sequence encodes CASSRDSSSYNEQFF.